Sequencing of this T cell receptor beta chain was carried out in a study of beta chain features in type 1 diabetes. The study's findings and limits: These data did not resolve whether HLA type affects TCRB rearrangement. In all four CD4+ subsets, TCRB CDR3 length was significantly, moderately reduced in type 1 diabetes. Across patients, naive, central memory and Treg TCRB repertoires exhibited apparently greater similarity than was observed across healthy donors.

This clone was picked up a small number of times. Its target is not known. The isolated RNA, all of it, was reverse transcribed, so expressed TCRB transcripts were what got sequenced. Libraries were prepared by immunoSEQ multiplex PCR; TCRdb keeps only in-frame clonotypes and omits some of them. The sample lists more than 100,000 clones; roughly 15% were seen once. This CDR3 spans 15 amino acids. Deletions cut 5 bases from V and 4 bases from J, with 17 bases between. Germline loops: CDR1 SGHTA, CDR2 FQGNSA. The sequence was collected from a man aged 30 to 39 with type 1 diabetes. The V and J genes are TRBV7-2 and TRBJ1-2, with a tentative D call TRBD1 (6 bases). The material sequenced was central memory CD4+ T cells from blood. CDR3 sequence (DNA): TGTGCCAGCAGCCCTTTGCCGGGGGCTCTCTATGGCTACACCTTC. Translation gives CASSPLPGALYGYTF.